This paragraph reports one T cell receptor (beta chain). Methods used by the authors: It was from reference gene primer amplification that nucleated cell counts were estimated. Sequenced by immunoSEQ multiplex PCR; TCRdb stores in-frame clones only, minus some. From that table come the V and J calls and clone size; the DNA was used to work out D and trimming. The table lists hundreds of thousands of clones, around 86% of them singletons. Germline loops: CDR1 KGHDR, CDR2 SFDVKD. J was trimmed by 3 bases and V by 5 bases; bases with no gene match: 4. The CDR3 is made up of 14 amino acids. This record comes from a study of blood T cell repertoires in COVID-19. Study-level background: PBMCs, B-cell-depleted T cells, or T cells were the source of the cDNA or gDNA that made up the material.

The Seattle patients joined while their infection was active and were tracked longitudinally afterward. The rearrangement joins TRBV24-1 to TRBJ2-3, with 7 bases lining up with TRBD1. The sequenced material came from peripheral blood. This sequence was found in a woman between 45 and 60 years old with COVID-19, enrolled during active disease. The CDR3 DNA reads TGTGCCACCAGTGTAAAGGGGGCTACAGATACGCAGTATTTT. This translates into CATSVKGATDTQYF.